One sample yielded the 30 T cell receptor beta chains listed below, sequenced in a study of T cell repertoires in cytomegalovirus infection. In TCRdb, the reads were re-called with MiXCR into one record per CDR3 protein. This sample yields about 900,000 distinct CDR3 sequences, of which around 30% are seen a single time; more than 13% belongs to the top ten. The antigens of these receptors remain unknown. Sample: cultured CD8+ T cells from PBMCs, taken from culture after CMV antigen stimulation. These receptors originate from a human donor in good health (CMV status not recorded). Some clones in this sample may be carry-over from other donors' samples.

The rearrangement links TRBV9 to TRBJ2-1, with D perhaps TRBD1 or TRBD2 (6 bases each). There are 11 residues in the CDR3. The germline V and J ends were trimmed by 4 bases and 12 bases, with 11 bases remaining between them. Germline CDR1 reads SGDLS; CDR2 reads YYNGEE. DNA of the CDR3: TGTGCCAGCAGCACCGGGGGCAGGCAGTTCTTC. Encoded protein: CASSTGGRQFF. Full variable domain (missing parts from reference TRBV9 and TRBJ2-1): DSGVTQTPKHLITATGQRVTLRCSPRSGDLSVYWYQQSLDQGLQFLIQYYNGEERAKGNILERFSAQQFPDLHSELNLSSLELGDSALYFCASSTGGRQFFGPGTRLTVL.

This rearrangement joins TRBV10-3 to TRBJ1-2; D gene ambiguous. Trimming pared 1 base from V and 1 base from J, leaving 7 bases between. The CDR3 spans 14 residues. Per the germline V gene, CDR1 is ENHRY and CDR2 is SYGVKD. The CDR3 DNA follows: TGTGCCATCAGTGAGTGGGTCGGTAACTATGGCTACACCTTC. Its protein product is CAISEWVGNYGYTF.

The CDR3 DNA is TGTGCCAGCAGCTTAGGGGGGACAGGGGGCGTCTATGGCTACACCTTC. As protein: CASSLGGTGGVYGYTF. The rearrangement uses TRBV7-9 and TRBJ1-2; 12 bases fit TRBD1. V was pared by 1 base and J by 4 bases, with 4 bases of the junction left unmatched. This CDR3 comprises 16 residues. Germline CDR1 SEHNR, CDR2 FQNEAQ (reference sequence).

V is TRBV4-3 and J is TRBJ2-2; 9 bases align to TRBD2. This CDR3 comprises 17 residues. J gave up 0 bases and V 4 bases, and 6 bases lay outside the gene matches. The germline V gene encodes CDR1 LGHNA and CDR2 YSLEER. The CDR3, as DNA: TGCGCCAGCAGCCCGAACCTAGCGGGGACGAACACCGGGGAGCTGTTTTTT. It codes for CASSPNLAGTNTGELFF.

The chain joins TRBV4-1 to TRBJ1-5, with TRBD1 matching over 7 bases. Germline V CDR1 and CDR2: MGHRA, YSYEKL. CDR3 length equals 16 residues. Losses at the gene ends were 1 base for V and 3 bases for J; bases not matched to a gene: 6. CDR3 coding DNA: TGCGCCAGCAGCCAAGTTACCAGGGGGAACAATCAGCCCCAGCATTTT. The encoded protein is CASSQVTRGNNQPQHF.

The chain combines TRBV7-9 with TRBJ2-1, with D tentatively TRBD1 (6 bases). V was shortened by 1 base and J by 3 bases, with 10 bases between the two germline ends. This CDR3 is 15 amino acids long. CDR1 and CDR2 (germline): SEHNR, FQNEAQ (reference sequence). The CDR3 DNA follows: TGTGCCAGCAGCTTAGGAGACAGGAGCTACAATGAGCAGTTCTTC. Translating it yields CASSLGDRSYNEQFF.

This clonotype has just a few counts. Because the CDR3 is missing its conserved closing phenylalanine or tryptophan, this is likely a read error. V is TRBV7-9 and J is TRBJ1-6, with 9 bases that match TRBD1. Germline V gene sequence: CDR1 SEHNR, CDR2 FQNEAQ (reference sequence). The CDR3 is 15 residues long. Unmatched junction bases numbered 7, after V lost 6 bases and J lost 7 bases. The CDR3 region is CASSPDRGTNSPLHL. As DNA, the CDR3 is TGTGCCAGCAGTCCGGACAGGGGAACAAATTCACCCCTCCACCTT.

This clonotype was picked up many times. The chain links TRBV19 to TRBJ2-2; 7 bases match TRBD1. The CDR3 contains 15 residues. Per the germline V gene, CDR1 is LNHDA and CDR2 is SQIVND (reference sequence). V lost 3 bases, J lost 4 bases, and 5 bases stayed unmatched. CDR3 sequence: CASSIRAGGTGELFF. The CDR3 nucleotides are TGTGCCAGTAGTATCCGGGCAGGGGGCACCGGGGAGCTGTTTTTT.

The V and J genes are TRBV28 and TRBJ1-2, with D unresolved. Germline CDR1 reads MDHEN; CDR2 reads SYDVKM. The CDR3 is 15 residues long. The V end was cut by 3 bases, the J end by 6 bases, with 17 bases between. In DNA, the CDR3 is TGTGCCAGCAGTTTCACGGTCTCGACCGGGAATGGCTACACCTTC. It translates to CASSFTVSTGNGYTF.

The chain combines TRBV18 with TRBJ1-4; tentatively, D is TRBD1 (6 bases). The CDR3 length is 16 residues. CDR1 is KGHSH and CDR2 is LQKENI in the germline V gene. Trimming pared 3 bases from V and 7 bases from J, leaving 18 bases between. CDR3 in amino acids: CASSPDQGWNSEKLFF. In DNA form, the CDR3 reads TGTGCCAGCTCACCGGACCAGGGGTGGAATAGTGAAAAACTGTTTTTT.

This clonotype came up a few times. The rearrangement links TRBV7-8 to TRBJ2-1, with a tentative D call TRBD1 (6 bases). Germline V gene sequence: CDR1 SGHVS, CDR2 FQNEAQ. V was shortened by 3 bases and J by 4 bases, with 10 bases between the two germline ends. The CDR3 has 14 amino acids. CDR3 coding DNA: TGTGCCAGCAGCTTCAGACAGGAATACAATGAGCAGTTCTTC. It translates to CASSFRQEYNEQFF.

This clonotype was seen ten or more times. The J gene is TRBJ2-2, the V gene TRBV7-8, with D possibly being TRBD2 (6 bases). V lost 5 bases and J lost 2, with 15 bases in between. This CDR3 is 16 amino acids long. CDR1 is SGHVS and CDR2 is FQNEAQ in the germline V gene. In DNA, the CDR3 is TGTGCCAGCAGCCCTGGGAGAGGACTAAACACCGGGGAGCTGTTTTTT. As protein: CASSPGRGLNTGELFF.

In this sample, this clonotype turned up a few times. CDR3 coding DNA: TGTGCCAGCAGCGCGACAGGGAACCATCACACCTTC. Protein product: CASSATGNHHTF. The chain couples TRBV13 to TRBJ1-2; TRBD1 matches at 7 bases. Germline loops: CDR1 PRHDT, CDR2 FYEKMQ (reference sequence). Losses at the gene ends were 5 bases for V and 12 bases for J; bases not matched to a gene: 9. There are 12 residues in the CDR3.

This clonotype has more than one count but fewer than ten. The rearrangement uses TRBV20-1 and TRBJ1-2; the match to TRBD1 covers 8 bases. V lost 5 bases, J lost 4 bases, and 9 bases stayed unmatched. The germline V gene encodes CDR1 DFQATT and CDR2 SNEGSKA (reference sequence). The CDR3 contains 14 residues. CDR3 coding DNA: TGCAGTGCTGGGGACAGGTGGGGCGGCTATGGCTACACCTTC. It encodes CSAGDRWGGYGYTF.

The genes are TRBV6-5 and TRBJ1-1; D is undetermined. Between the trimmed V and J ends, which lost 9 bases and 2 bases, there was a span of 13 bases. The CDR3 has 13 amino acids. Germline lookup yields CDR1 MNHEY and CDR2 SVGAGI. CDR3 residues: CASLAVSNTEAFF. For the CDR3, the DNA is TGTGCCAGTCTTGCAGTAAGCAACACTGAAGCTTTCTTT.

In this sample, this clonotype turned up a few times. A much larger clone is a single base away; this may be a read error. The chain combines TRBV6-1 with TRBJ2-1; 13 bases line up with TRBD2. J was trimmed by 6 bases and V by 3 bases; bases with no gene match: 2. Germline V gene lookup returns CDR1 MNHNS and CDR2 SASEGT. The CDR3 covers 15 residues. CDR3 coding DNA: TGTGCCAGCAGTGAGACTAGCGGGGGGTCCAATGAGCAGTTCTTC. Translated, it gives CASSETSGGSNEQFF.

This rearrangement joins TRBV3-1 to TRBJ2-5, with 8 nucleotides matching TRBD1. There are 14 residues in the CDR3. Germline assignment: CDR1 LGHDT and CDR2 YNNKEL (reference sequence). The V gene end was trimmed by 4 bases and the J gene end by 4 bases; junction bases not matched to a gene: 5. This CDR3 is CASSPDRGPETQYF. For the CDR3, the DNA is TGTGCCAGCAGCCCCGACAGGGGTCCAGAGACCCAGTACTTC.

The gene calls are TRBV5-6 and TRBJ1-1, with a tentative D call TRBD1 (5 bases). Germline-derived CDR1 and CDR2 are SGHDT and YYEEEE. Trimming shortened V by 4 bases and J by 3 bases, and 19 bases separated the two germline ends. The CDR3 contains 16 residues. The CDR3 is CASSIAGGLFDTEAFF. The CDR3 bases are TGTGCCAGCAGCATCGCGGGGGGGTTATTCGACACTGAAGCTTTCTTT.

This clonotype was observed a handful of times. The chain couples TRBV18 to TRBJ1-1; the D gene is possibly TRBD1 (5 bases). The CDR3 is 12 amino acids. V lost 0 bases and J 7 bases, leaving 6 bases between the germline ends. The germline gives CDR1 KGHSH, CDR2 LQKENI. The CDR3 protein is CASSPPGGEAFF. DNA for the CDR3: TGTGCCAGCTCACCACCGGGGGGTGAAGCTTTCTTT.

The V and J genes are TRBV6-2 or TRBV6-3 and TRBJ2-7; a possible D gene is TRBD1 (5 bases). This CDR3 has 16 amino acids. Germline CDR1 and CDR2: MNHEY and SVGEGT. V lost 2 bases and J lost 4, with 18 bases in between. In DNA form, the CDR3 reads TGTGCCAGCAGTTACACACAGACAGATTACCGGTACGAGCAGTACTTC. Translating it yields CASSYTQTDYRYEQYF.

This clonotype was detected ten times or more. CDR3 region: CSATPLRGSSYEQYV. In DNA, the CDR3 is TGCAGTGCTACTCCCTTGCGGGGGAGCTCCTACGAGCAGTACGTC. The chain combines TRBV20-1 with TRBJ2-7; 7 positions agree with TRBD2. Germline V gene lookup returns CDR1 DFQATT and CDR2 SNEGSKA (reference sequence). V lost 4 bases, J lost 0 bases, and 9 bases stayed unmatched. CDR3 size: 15 residues.

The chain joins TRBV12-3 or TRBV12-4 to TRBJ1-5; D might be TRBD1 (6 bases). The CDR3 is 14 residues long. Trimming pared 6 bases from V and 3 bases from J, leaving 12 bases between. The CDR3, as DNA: TGTGCCAGCAGGCCACAGGGAGTCAATCAGCCCCAGCATTTT. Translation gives CASRPQGVNQPQHF.

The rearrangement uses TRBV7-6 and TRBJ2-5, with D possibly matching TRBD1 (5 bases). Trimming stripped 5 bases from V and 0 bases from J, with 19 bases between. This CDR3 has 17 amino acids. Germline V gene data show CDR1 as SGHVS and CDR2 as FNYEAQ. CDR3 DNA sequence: TGTGCCAGCAGCCAGATCCTCCTAAGGGGTAACCAAGAGACCCAGTACTTC. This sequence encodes CASSQILLRGNQETQYF.

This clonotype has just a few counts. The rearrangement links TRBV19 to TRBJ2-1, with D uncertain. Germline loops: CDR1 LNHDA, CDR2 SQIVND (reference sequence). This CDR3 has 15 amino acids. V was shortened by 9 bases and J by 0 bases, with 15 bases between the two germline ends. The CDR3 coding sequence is TGTGCCAGCACCGGCGAGGTGAGCTCCTACAATGAGCAGTTCTTC. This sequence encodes CASTGEVSSYNEQFF.

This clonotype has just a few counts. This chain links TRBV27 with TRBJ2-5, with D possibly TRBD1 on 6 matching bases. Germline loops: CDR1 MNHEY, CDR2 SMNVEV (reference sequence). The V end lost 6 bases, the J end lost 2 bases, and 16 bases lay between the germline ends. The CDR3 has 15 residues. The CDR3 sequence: CASSLTSTGQETQYF. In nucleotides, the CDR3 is TGTGCCAGCAGCCTTACCTCGACAGGACAAGAGACCCAGTACTTC.

The chain's CDR3 is CASYSGEAEAFF. The CDR3 DNA is TGTGCCAGCTATTCAGGGGAGGCTGAAGCTTTCTTT. The chain joins TRBV19 to TRBJ1-1; D possibly corresponds to TRBD1 (6 bases). Germline V gene data show CDR1 as LNHDA and CDR2 as SQIVND (reference sequence). The CDR3 totals 12 residues. Trimming shortened V by 9 bases and J by 6 bases, and 14 bases separated the two germline ends.

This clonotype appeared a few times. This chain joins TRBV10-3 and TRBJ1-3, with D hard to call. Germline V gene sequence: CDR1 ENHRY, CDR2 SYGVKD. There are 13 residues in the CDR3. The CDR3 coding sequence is TGTTCCACCGAGGGCAACTCTGGAAACACCATATATTTT. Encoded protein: CSTEGNSGNTIYF.

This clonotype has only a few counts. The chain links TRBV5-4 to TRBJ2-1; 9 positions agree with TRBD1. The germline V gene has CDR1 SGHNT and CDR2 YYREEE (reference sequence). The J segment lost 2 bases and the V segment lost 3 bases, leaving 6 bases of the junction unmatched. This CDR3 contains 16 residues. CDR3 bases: TGTGCCAGCAGCTACCCGGACAGGGGCACCTACAATGAGCAGTTCTTC. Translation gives CASSYPDRGTYNEQFF.

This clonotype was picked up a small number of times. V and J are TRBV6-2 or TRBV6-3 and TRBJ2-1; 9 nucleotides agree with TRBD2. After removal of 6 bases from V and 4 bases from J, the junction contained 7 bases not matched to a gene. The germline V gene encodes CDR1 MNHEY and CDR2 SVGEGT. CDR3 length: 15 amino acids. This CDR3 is CASRMGLAGYNEQFF. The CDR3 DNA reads TGTGCCAGCAGGATGGGACTAGCTGGGTACAATGAGCAGTTCTTC.

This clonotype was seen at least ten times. The CDR3 DNA reads as TGTGCCAGCACTCCCCTGAGGGGGACAGGGGACTATGGCTACACCTTC. Translated: CASTPLRGTGDYGYTF. V usage is TRBV6-1 and J usage is TRBJ1-2; TRBD1 aligns across 10 bases. Germline values: CDR1 MNHNS, CDR2 SASEGT. The CDR3 extends over 16 amino acids. V dropped 7 bases and J dropped 3; count of bases not matched to a gene: 11.